Listed here are 18 T cell receptor beta chains from one sample, sequenced in a study of PD-1 blockade in classical Hodgkin lymphoma. The time point here: cycle 4 day 1 (C4D1), after 6 weeks of nivolumab. There was relapse after autologous stem cell transplantation in every patient, and there was variation in brentuximab vedotin exposure. The protocol was immunoSEQ multiplex PCR, while the TCRdb copy is restricted to in-frame clones and leaves out a portion. The repertoire consists of 40,000 to 55,000 clones, with about three quarters occurring once and the leading ten covering over 35%. Here the sequenced sample was peripheral blood mononuclear cells (PBMCs), taken before the fourth cycle of nivolumab. These receptors were taken from a human donor with classical Hodgkin lymphoma.

V and J are TRBV19 and TRBJ2-7; D is possibly TRBD2 (6 bases). Germline V gene lookup returns CDR1 LNHDA and CDR2 SQIVND (reference sequence). This CDR3 is 14 amino acids long. V was clipped by 5 bases and J by 3 bases, with 14 bases between them. The CDR3: CASSSGERIYEQYF. The CDR3 bases are TGTGCCAGTAGTTCGGGAGAAAGAATCTACGAGCAGTACTTC.

V and J are TRBV6-6 and TRBJ2-1; 11 bases are a match to TRBD2. This CDR3 contains 13 residues. Germline values: CDR1 MNHNY, CDR2 SVGAGI (reference sequence). Germline trimming cut 4 bases from V and 12 bases from J; bases unmatched to any gene: 5. DNA for the CDR3: TGTGCCAGCAGTTTGGGACTAGCGGTCGGGCAGTTCTTC. It codes for CASSLGLAVGQFF.

J is TRBJ2-5 and V is TRBV5-6; maybe TRBD1 (6 bases). Germline loops: CDR1 SGHDT, CDR2 YYEEEE. This CDR3 has 15 amino acids. V lost 1 base, J lost 5 bases, and 15 bases lay in between. The CDR3 nucleotides read TGTGCCAGCAGCTTGTCTGGGGGCTCATGGGAGACCCAGTACTTC. Its translation: CASSLSGGSWETQYF.

This chain links TRBV6-1 with TRBJ2-7; 11 positions match TRBD2. Germline CDR1 is MNHNS and CDR2 is SASEGT. The V segment lost 4 bases and the J segment 2 bases; nucleotides outside the gene matches: 13. The CDR3 runs 18 residues. In DNA, the CDR3 is TGTGCCAGCAGTGGTTATAGCGGGGGGGCGACCTCCCCCTACGAGCAGTACTTC. As protein: CASSGYSGGATSPYEQYF.

J is TRBJ1-4 and V is TRBV27; 9 positions agree with TRBD1. With V trimmed by 5 bases and J by 1 base, 5 bases remained unmatched. This CDR3 contains 16 residues. Germline V gives CDR1 MNHEY, CDR2 SMNVEV (reference sequence). The CDR3 DNA is TGTGCCAGCAGTCGACAGGGGGTGGTAACTAATGAAAAACTGTTTTTT. Its protein product is CASSRQGVVTNEKLFF. Combining the CDR3 with reference TRBV27 and TRBJ1-4 gives the whole variable domain EAQVTQNPRYLITVTGKKLTVTCSQNMNHEYMSWYRQDPGLGLRQIYYSMNVEVTDKGDVPEGYKVSRKEKRNFPLILESPSPNQTSLYFCASSRQGVVTNEKLFFGSGTQLSVL.

The chain employs TRBV4-2 and TRBJ1-2, with 7 bases aligning to TRBD1. From germline, CDR1 is LGHNA and CDR2 YNFKEQ. The CDR3 is 16 residues long. J gave up 14 bases and V 0 bases, and 18 bases lay outside the gene matches. CDR3 bases: TGTGCCAGCAGCCAAGATTACGAGACAGGGACCTTGATGTATACCTTC. Its protein is CASSQDYETGTLMYTF.

The genes are TRBV9 and TRBJ1-5, with TRBD1 matching 7 bases. Germline CDR1 and CDR2: SGDLS and YYNGEE. V gave up 4 bases and J gave up 3 bases; unmatched junction bases: 4. The CDR3 is made up of 14 amino acids. As DNA, the CDR3 is TGTGCCAGCAGCCCGGGACAGTTCAATCAGCCCCAGCATTTT. Its protein product is CASSPGQFNQPQHF.

The chain joins TRBV6-1 to TRBJ2-3; 11 bases fit TRBD2. Looked up from germline, CDR1 is MNHNS and CDR2 is SASEGT. The CDR3 spans 17 residues. Trimming at V came to 1 base and at J to 5 bases, leaving 8 bases not matched to a gene. CDR3 amino acids: CASSEGPITSGGDTQYF. In nucleotides, the CDR3 is TGTGCCAGCAGTGAAGGTCCGATCACTAGCGGGGGAGATACGCAGTATTTT.

CDR3 in amino acids: CASSQDRRGGLTDTQYF. CDR3 nucleotide sequence: TGCGCCAGCAGCCAAGATCGTCGCGGGGGGCTCACAGATACGCAGTATTTT. This chain uses TRBV4-3 with TRBJ2-3; 8 bases line up with TRBD2. The CDR3 is 17 residues long. Germline lookup yields CDR1 LGHNA and CDR2 YSLEER. The J segment lost 2 bases and the V segment lost 0 bases, leaving 7 bases of the junction unmatched.

This chain connects TRBV6-5 to TRBJ1-4, with D unclear. V was trimmed by 5 bases and J by 8 bases, leaving 15 bases between them. The germline V gene encodes CDR1 MNHEY and CDR2 SVGAGI. The CDR3 contains 14 residues. CDR3 coding DNA: TGTGCCAGCAGTACCGTCGGAGGGAACGAAAAACTGTTTTTT. Its protein is CASSTVGGNEKLFF.

This sequence joins TRBV7-9 and TRBJ1-6, with D maybe TRBD1 (5 bases). The germline gives CDR1 SEHNR, CDR2 FQNEAQ (reference sequence). Trimming took 7 bases from V and 6 from J, leaving 19 bases between them. This CDR3 is 16 amino acids long. In nucleotides, the CDR3 is TGTGCCAGCACTCAAGAGGATCCAGGGATTAATTCACCCCTCCACTTT. This codes for CASTQEDPGINSPLHF.

This sequence joins TRBV21-1 and TRBJ2-5; the DNA was not compared with TRBD1, the D call given in the table. TRBV21-1 is assigned pseudogene status. This CDR3 region has 17 residues. DNA of the CDR3: TGTGCCAGCAGCAAATCCCCACCGCCAGTTCGAAAAGAGACCCAGTACTTC. This codes for CASSKSPPPVRKETQYF.

The chain combines TRBV10-2 with TRBJ1-4, with 7 positions matching TRBD1. The germline CDR1 and CDR2 sequences are WSHSY and SAAADI. The CDR3 consists of 13 residues. Unmatched junction bases numbered 10, after V lost 10 bases and J lost 8 bases. The CDR3 sequence is CAISTGPVEKLFF. Here the CDR3 DNA reads TGCGCCATCTCGACAGGGCCGGTAGAAAAACTGTTTTTT.

The rearrangement uses TRBV5-4 and TRBJ2-1; perhaps TRBD1 as D (6 bases). This CDR3 has 14 amino acids. Germline V gene data show CDR1 as SGHNT and CDR2 as YYREEE (reference sequence). V dropped 4 bases and J dropped 10 bases, with 18 bases sitting between them. CDR3 protein: CASSQALYRDEQFF. The CDR3 nucleotides are TGTGCCAGCAGCCAAGCACTCTACAGGGACGAGCAGTTCTTC.

The chain couples TRBV5-6 to TRBJ2-1, with 16 bases fitting TRBD2. The germline CDR1 and CDR2 sequences are SGHDT and YYEEEE. The CDR3 covers 18 residues. Trimming cost V 4 bases and J 7 bases; bases outside gene matches: 11. Here the CDR3 reads CASSILGTSGGAGNEQFF. The CDR3 DNA reads as TGTGCCAGCAGCATCCTCGGGACTAGCGGGGGGGCCGGGAATGAGCAGTTCTTC.

The genes are TRBV19 and TRBJ2-5; TRBD1 aligns across 11 bases. Trimming took 6 bases from V and 5 from J; bases not matched to a gene: 5. Germline CDR1 and CDR2: LNHDA and SQIVND (reference sequence). The CDR3 sequence is 14 residues long. The DNA of the CDR3 is TGTGCCAGTAGGGGACAGGGGGTTTGGGAGACCCAGTACTTC. This sequence encodes CASRGQGVWETQYF.

Note on this clone: An end of the junction does not agree with germline; a read error may underlie this. J is TRBJ1-3 and V is TRBV6-1; D may be TRBD1 (5 bases). CDR1 and CDR2 from the germline V gene are MNHNS and SASEGT. The CDR3 sequence is 16 residues long. This chain's CDR3 is CASSEITGPSENTIYF. The CDR3 DNA is TGTGCCAGCAGTGAAATTACAGGACCCTCTGAAAACACCATATATTTT.

CDR3 loop: CASSSLRGRRDMTQYF. Written as DNA, the CDR3 is TGTGCCAGCAGCAGTCTCAGGGGGCGCAGGGATATGACGCAGTATTTT. The chain combines TRBV11-2 with TRBJ2-3, with 8 positions matching TRBD1. Germline V CDR1 and CDR2: SGHAT, FQNNGV. The CDR3 length is 16 residues. After removal of 5 bases from V and 9 bases from J, the junction contained 16 bases not matched to a gene. The full variable domain, with the rest looked up from reference TRBV11-2 and TRBJ2-3, is EAGVAQSPRYKIIEKRQSVAFWCNPISGHATLYWYQQILGQGPKLLIQFQNNGVVDDSQLPKDRFSAERLKGVDSTLKIQPAKLEDSAVYLCASSSLRGRRDMTQYFGPGTRLTVL.